The present TCR beta chain was sequenced within a study of blood T cell repertoires in COVID-19 (TCRdb year 2020). As for the study more broadly: Samples covering the acute and convalescent phases of COVID-19 were provided by collaborators in the United States, Italy and Spain. The material from the prospective study consisted of cDNA or gDNA derived from T cells, B-cell-depleted T cells, or PBMCs. The dataset comprised deeply sampled blood TCRbeta repertoires from subjects exposed to, actively infected with, or recovered from COVID-19. The repertoires were released in a freely available public database meant as a resource for research on the immune response to SARS-CoV-2. Samples were obtained from the ongoing ImmuneRACE study (first 160 participants) and from approximately 1,200 subjects provided by 6 global collaborators. The sample metadata nearly always contained a de-identified subject ID, COVID-19 status, age in years and sex. Where HLA class I and class II types were available, the types were taken from metadata supplied by the sample provider, not from assay-based typing.

This clone was seen once. Its antigen has not been determined. Base qualities are missing; no much larger clone stands one base away. TCRbeta CDR3 regions were amplified from genomic DNA by means of the immunoSEQ Assay, a bias-controlled multiplex PCR. The study's processing was this. Within the assay, amplification of reference gene primers was used to estimate how many nucleated cells each sample contained. To quantify the absolute abundance of each unique TCRbeta CDR3 rearrangement, sequence reads were collapsed and filtered. For each sample, productive Simpson clonality was calculated as the square root of Simpson's diversity index over productive rearrangements. This is the immuneACCESS table as TCRdb keeps it, with only in-frame sequences that have V and J called. A part of the clones is gone; compared with another copy, unresolved V genes explain less than half, and the rest is unexplained. V and J calls and clone size are given by that table; D and trimming were obtained from the DNA. The sample profile shows 110,000 to 150,000 clones; about 80% of them were found once. More than 7% of the sample lies in the top ten.

Results and caveats for the whole study, not just this receptor: Clinical and demographic metadata were provided uncurated, with the amount varying by source and participant.

From its cysteine to its phenylalanine, the CDR3 spans 17 amino acids. CDR3 DNA is the only sequence kept; it has 51 bases, read in frame from the first base. V is pared back by 4 bases and J by 1 base, with 17 bases lying between the germline termini. According to the germline V gene, CDR1 reads SGHRS and CDR2 reads YFSETQ. Whole blood was collected in K2EDTA tubes by collaborating institutions according to the institutions' own protocols. Collaborator samples were shipped for TCRbeta analysis as frozen whole blood, isolated PBMCs, or DNA extracted from either sample type. The receptor chain draws on TRBV5-1 and TRBJ2-2; the D gene is perhaps TRBD1, from 7 matching bases. The receptor comes from a human donor in a cohort sampled during active COVID-19. The sequenced material came from peripheral blood. Read as DNA, the sequence is TGCGCCAGCAGCGCCCGACAGGGAGGCAAGAACACCGGGGAGCTGTTTTTT. It translates as CASSARQGGKNTGELFF.